This T cell receptor beta chain was recovered during a study of T cells in Graves' hyperthyroidism and ophthalmopathy. Researchers took RNA transcripts and amplified the TCR beta CDR3 regions from them. The TCR CDR3 first-round RT-PCR relied on the HTBI primer set. TCRdb independently ran MiXCR on the multiplex PCR reads; one entry per CDR3 protein. Of hundreds of thousands of distinct CDR3 sequences in the sample, roughly 13% were seen once. This clonotype appeared a few times. As yet, its antigen is unknown. Overall study results and limits: Classification by a 13 V-J model distinguished ophthalmopathy from stable hyperthyroidism.

This CDR3 comprises 16 residues. V shed 4 bases and J shed 6 bases, with 16 bases lying between them. For the diagnoses, clinical symptoms, serum thyroxine and TRAb, thyroid ultrasound and orbital computed tomography were used. The sample was blood. This sequence originates from a woman aged 18-35 years with Graves' hyperthyroidism. The genes are TRBV12-3 or TRBV12-4 and TRBJ1-6, with a possible D match to TRBD1 (6 bases). The DNA for the CDR3 is TGTGCCAGCAGTTACTCGGGGCAGGGGATTAATTCACCCCTCCACTTT. Its translation is CASSYSGQGINSPLHF.